This TCR beta chain came from a study of Graves' ophthalmopathy and Graves' hyperthyroidism (dated by TCRdb to about 2018). Context from the whole study: Peripheral blood samples were taken at the time of initial diagnosis, before any treatment was given. Once sampling was done, hyperthyroidism patients were given methimazole at a starting dose of 30 mg daily, while ophthalmopathy patients were given high-dose intravenous methylprednisolone. TCR beta repertoire signatures were used to distinguish Graves' ophthalmopathy from Graves' hyperthyroidism and to predict progression to ophthalmopathy. The 100 discovery patients were divided at random into training and test sets in a 7:3 ratio. To explore V-J signatures that separate ophthalmopathy from hyperthyroidism, a discovery set of fewer than 110 patients was enrolled, consisting of about 45 with ophthalmopathy and 57 with stable hyperthyroidism. In about six hyperthyroidism patients, the T-cell repertoires found in thyroid tissue were compared with those found in blood. In total, 135 blood samples were TCR-sequenced: fewer than 50 ophthalmopathy, some 72 hyperthyroidism and some 17 hyperthyroidism-to-ophthalmopathy patients. An independent validation cohort comprised roughly 20 hyperthyroidism patients and 15 to 17 patients who later progressed from hyperthyroidism to ophthalmopathy.

This clonotype was observed a handful of times. This receptor's antigen is unknown. No quality values exist for individual bases; no much larger clone is one base distant. The ophthalmopathy patients had moderately to severely active disease, with a Clinical Activity Score of 3 or higher, a NOSPECS grade of 4 or higher, and a disease duration of less than 3 months. Anyone with other autoimmune diseases, uncontrolled infections, pregnancy or lactation was excluded from the study. Diagnosis relied on clinical symptoms, serum thyroxine, TRAb, thyroid ultrasound and orbital computed tomography. Ficoll-Paque density gradient centrifugation was used to isolate PBMCs from about 9 ml of fresh peripheral blood. Total RNA was extracted with Trizol reagent and quality-checked on an Agilent 2100 Bioanalyzer. Via the germline V gene (reference sequence), CDR1 is LNHDA and CDR2 SQIVND. The CDR3 runs 13 residues from the cysteine to the phenylalanine. CDR3 DNA only is kept here, 39 bases in frame from base 1. Relative to germline, V is 6 bases shorter and J is 3 bases shorter, with 8 bases between their ends.

Overall study outcomes, separate from this receptor: Ophthalmopathy was separated from stable hyperthyroidism by the 13-signature model with about 88% sensitivity and around 81% specificity in cross-validation and with 80%/75% in the test set. No statistical method was used to predetermine the sample size, and group allocation was not hidden from the investigators. Among expanded thyroid clonotypes with frequency above 0.001, most also showed up in blood, which suggests that blood repertoires may reflect the thyroid immune response. In validation, the model predicted ophthalmopathy progression with 55% to 71% sensitivity and around 72% specificity; some 13 predicted patients were CT-confirmed with GO in a median of approximately six months.

For repertoire sequencing, TCR beta CDR3 regions were amplified from RNA transcripts. HTBI primers and the Qiagen OneStep RT-PCR kit were used in a first-round RT-PCR, which was followed by a second-round multiplex PCR, size selection and purification. Sequencing of the libraries was carried out on an Illumina HiSeq2000 in paired-end mode with 100 bp reads. On the study's bioinformatics: SOAPnuke was used to process the reads, throwing out any read that had adapters, had uncalled bases, had a mean Phred below 15, or lacked an exact constant-primer or identifier match. COPE v1.2.5 was used to merge high-quality paired reads. Each unique nucleotide sequence was treated as a clonotype, and MiTCR v1.1 was used to align the clonotypes to the IMGT TRB V, D and J references. Only V-J combinations with frequency above 0.0001 were analysed, covering approximately 99% of repertoires. For each V-J combination, a TCR clonal expansion and chaos score was defined as F50 clonal expansion divided by the chaos observed in the TCRdist matrix. Welch's t-statistics and random forest were used to reduce the features to 10 to 15 V-J combinations, which were then used as input to a naive Bayes classifier. The similarity between thyroid and blood repertoires was quantified using the Morisita-Horn index. TCRdb's own reprocessing of the public reads used fastp at Q25 and MiXCR and kept productive beta chains. Each CDR3 protein gets just one entry, which takes the most common genes and DNA from the rows behind it. TCRdb, not the original authors, processed these V and J calls. Across this sample there are about 220,000 distinct CDR3 sequences, with roughly 21% seen only once. The ten largest clonotypes hold around 40% of the sample.

The sequencing sample was made of peripheral blood. The V and J segments used are TRBV19 and TRBJ2-2; a confident D gene designation cannot be given. The source of this sequence is a woman between 50 and 59 years old with Graves' ophthalmopathy. Donor details come from another sample of the same person, matched by shared clones. The nucleotide sequence is given as TGTGCCAGTAGGCGCGATTACACCGGGGAGCTGTTTTTT. Translated, this gives CASRRDYTGELFF.